These 14 T cell receptor beta chains share one sample of origin, sequenced in a study of vaccination effects on CD4 cells after COVID-19. Prior to sequencing, the ViraFEST assay stimulated PBMC with viral peptide pools, which expanded the antigen-specific CD4+ T cells. After around ten days in culture, the CD4+ T cells were isolated. The study found no prior SARS-CoV-2 infection in the vaccine recipients, who tested negative for nucleocapsid antibodies. Data came from immunoSEQ multiplex PCR; TCRdb stores just in-frame clones and leaves some out. The data contain about 63,000 clones, approximately 71% of them singletons. The antigens for these receptors are not known. The material sequenced was CD4+ T cells from PBMCs cultured with HCoV-OC43 spike peptides, taken before COVID-19 vaccination. Stated subset: HCoV-OC43 spike overlapping peptide pool stimulation. The receptors were gathered from a human donor who received a COVID-19 vaccine.

The genes are TRBV5-4 and TRBJ2-3; no firm D call. CDR3 length equals 13 residues. The germline CDR1 and CDR2 sequences are SGHNT and YYREEE (reference sequence). V lost 0 bases, J lost 1 base, and 3 bases lay in between. DNA for the CDR3: TGTGCCAGCAGCTTGGGGCGCACAGATACGCAGTATTTT. Translated, it gives CASSLGRTDTQYF.

The chain combines TRBV7-8 with TRBJ1-4, with D tentatively TRBD1 (6 bases). The CDR3 extends over 15 amino acids. Trimming pared 5 bases from V and 6 bases from J, leaving 16 bases between. The germline V gene has CDR1 SGHVS and CDR2 FQNEAQ. The CDR3 DNA reads as TGTGCCAGCAGCCCACGAAGGGGGTCGGATGAAAAACTGTTTTTT. It is translated as CASSPRRGSDEKLFF.

The rearrangement joins TRBV24-1 to TRBJ2-3; the D is unclear. The CDR3 contains 17 residues. Trimming stripped 1 base from V and 2 bases from J, with 15 bases between. Looked up from germline, CDR1 is KGHDR and CDR2 is SFDVKD. This CDR3 is CATSDFGATRHTDTQYF. The CDR3 DNA sequence: TGTGCCACCAGTGATTTCGGAGCGACTCGACACACAGATACGCAGTATTTT.

This clone appeared a single time. The chain carries TRBV19 and TRBJ2-7, with D perhaps TRBD1 or TRBD2 (6 bases each). Trimming took off 7 bases at V and 7 bases at J, with 14 bases between the two ends. This CDR3 region has 12 residues. Germline lookup yields CDR1 LNHDA and CDR2 SQIVND (reference sequence). CDR3 amino acids: CASTSGAGEQYV. In DNA, the CDR3 is TGTGCCAGTACCTCAGGGGCGGGGGAGCAGTACGTC.

V is TRBV18 and J is TRBJ2-2, with D possibly being TRBD1 (6 bases). Trimming pared 6 bases from V and 2 bases from J, leaving 10 bases between. This CDR3 has 14 amino acids. Germline V gene lookup returns CDR1 KGHSH and CDR2 LQKENI. CDR3 DNA: TGTGCCAGCTCCGGGACACTTAACACCGGGGAGCTGTTTTTT. Residues: CASSGTLNTGELFF.

In DNA, the CDR3 is TGTGCCAGCTCACCACCGGGTCGGGGCTTCTCCTACAATGAGCAGTTCTTC. Protein product: CASSPPGRGFSYNEQFF. This chain connects TRBV18 to TRBJ2-1; D could derive from TRBD1 or TRBD2 (5 bases each). Germline CDR1 reads KGHSH; CDR2 reads LQKENI. V lost 0 bases to trimming and J lost 0 bases, with 12 bases between them. The CDR3 sequence is 17 residues long.

The chain links TRBV5-4 to TRBJ2-1; TRBD2 agrees at 8 bases. The CDR3 consists of 15 residues. Germline CDR1 SGHNT, CDR2 YYREEE (reference sequence). Trimming removed 0 bases from V and 5 bases from J; junction bases left unmatched: 4. CDR3 sequence (DNA): TGTGCCAGCAGCTTGGAAAGCGGGGGAGACAATGAGCAGTTCTTC. It yields the protein CASSLESGGDNEQFF.

The DNA for the CDR3 is TGTGCTAGTGGTTTGGTACTCCATTTAGGAAACACCATATATTTT. Translated, it gives CASGLVLHLGNTIYF. The rearrangement joins TRBV12-5 to TRBJ1-3, with D unresolved. This CDR3 has 15 residues. Germline assignment: CDR1 LGHNT and CDR2 FRNRAP. V lost 0 bases and J lost 4, with 10 bases in between. The complete variable domain, with remaining parts taken from reference TRBV12-5 and TRBJ1-3, reads DARVTQTPRHKVTEMGQEVTMRCQPILGHNTVFWYRQTMMQGLELLAYFRNRAPLDDSGMPKDRFSAEMPDATLATLKIQPSEPRDSAVYFCASGLVLHLGNTIYFGEGSWLTVV.

The chain is built from TRBV2 and TRBJ2-5, with D perhaps matching TRBD2 (6 bases). Germline loops: CDR1 SNHLY, CDR2 FYNNEI. The CDR3 totals 13 residues. V was trimmed by 7 bases and J by 5 bases, leaving 14 bases between them. The CDR3 nucleotides read TGTGCCAGCAAGGAGGGGATTGGGGAGACCCAGTACTTC. Its protein product is CASKEGIGETQYF.

The V and J genes are TRBV28 and TRBJ1-2, with 8 positions matching TRBD1. CDR1 and CDR2 (germline): MDHEN, SYDVKM. The CDR3 consists of 14 residues. V dropped 3 bases and J dropped 5; count of bases not matched to a gene: 5. CDR3 sequence (DNA): TGTGCCAGCAGTTTTTCGCGACAGGGGTATGGCTACACCTTC. This codes for CASSFSRQGYGYTF.

V is TRBV24-1 and J is TRBJ2-3, with D possibly TRBD2 on 7 matching bases. V dropped 1 base and J dropped 5 bases, with 12 bases sitting between them. The CDR3 totals 15 residues. CDR1 and CDR2 (germline): KGHDR, SFDVKD. The CDR3 DNA sequence: TGTGCCACCAGTGATTTTGGGGGGGCCGTAGATACGCAGTATTTT. Residues: CATSDFGGAVDTQYF.

V is TRBV19 and J is TRBJ2-3; 9 bases are shared with TRBD1. The CDR3 loop spans 15 amino acids. V gave up 3 bases and J gave up 5 bases; unmatched junction bases: 6. Per germline, CDR1 LNHDA and CDR2 SQIVND (reference sequence). This CDR3 is CASSMDRGVEDTQYF. CDR3 sequence (DNA): TGTGCCAGTAGTATGGACAGGGGCGTTGAAGATACGCAGTATTTT.

The CDR3 sequence: CASSLAGTTEAFF. CDR3 in DNA: TGTGCCAGCAGCTTGGCCGGGACCACTGAAGCTTTCTTT. The chain carries TRBV5-5 and TRBJ1-1, with D maybe TRBD1 (5 bases). V gave up 0 bases and J gave up 4 bases, with 7 bases separating them. Germline-derived CDR1 and CDR2 are SGHKS and YYEKEE (reference sequence). There are 13 residues in the CDR3.

The chain has TRBV20-1 and TRBJ2-5, with D possibly being TRBD1 (6 bases). V lost 4 bases to trimming and J lost 5 bases, with 8 bases between them. Germline CDR1 and CDR2: DFQATT and SNEGSKA (reference sequence). The CDR3 is 11 amino acids. CDR3: CSATRGETQYF. Here the CDR3 DNA reads TGCAGTGCTACTAGGGGGGAGACCCAGTACTTC.